What follows is one T cell receptor (beta chain) and its context. No antigen is known for it. Sequence at one end of the junction differs from germline and may be a read error. This sample stems from a study of tumor and adjacent non-tumor tissue in lung cancer. Study-level results: Compared with tumor, normal lung showed significantly lower TCR diversity.

The template was RNA from unsorted bulk tissue. More than 3 cm separated this lung sample from the edge of the tumor. TCRbeta libraries were built with three rounds of nested PCR, modified from ARM-PCR. TCRdb called the multiplex PCR reads again in MiXCR, with one record for every CDR3 protein. The sample consists of over 80,000 distinct CDR3 sequences, approximately 73% of them appearing once. The CDR3 extends over 13 amino acids. The rearrangement uses TRBV12-3 or TRBV12-4 and TRBJ1-2; maybe TRBD1 (5 bases). The origin of this receptor is a woman aged 45 to 65 with non-small cell lung cancer. Sequenced sample: distant non-tumor lung tissue. CDR3 sequence: CASSPGDAYDYTF. The CDR3 nucleotides are TGTGCCAGCAGCCCCGGGGACGCCTATGACTACACCTTC.